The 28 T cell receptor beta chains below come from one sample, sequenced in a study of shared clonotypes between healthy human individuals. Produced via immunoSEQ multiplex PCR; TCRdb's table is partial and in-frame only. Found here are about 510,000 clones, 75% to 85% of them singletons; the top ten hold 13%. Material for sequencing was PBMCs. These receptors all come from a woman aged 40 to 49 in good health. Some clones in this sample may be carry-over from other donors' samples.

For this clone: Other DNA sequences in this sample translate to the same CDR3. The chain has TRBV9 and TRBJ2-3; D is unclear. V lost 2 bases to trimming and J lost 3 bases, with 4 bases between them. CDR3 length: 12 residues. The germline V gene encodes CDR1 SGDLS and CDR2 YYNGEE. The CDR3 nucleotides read TGTGCCAGCAGCGTGGTGACAGATACGCAGTATTTT. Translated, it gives CASSVVTDTQYF.

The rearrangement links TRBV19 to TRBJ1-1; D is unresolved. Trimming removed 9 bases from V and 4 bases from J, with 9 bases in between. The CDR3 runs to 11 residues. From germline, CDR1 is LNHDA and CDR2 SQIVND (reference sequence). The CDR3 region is CASNRGTEAFF. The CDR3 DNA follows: TGTGCCAGCAACCGAGGCACTGAAGCTTTCTTT.

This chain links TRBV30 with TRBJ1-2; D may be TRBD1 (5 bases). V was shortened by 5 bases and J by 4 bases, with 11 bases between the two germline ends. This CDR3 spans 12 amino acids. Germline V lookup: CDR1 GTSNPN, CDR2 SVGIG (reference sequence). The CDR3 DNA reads TGTGCCTGGGACCAAAGGGGCTATGGCTACACCTTC. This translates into CAWDQRGYGYTF.

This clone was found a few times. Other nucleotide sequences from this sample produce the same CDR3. This CDR3 is CAWSGSNQPQHF. DNA for the CDR3: TGTGCCTGGAGTGGCAGTAATCAGCCCCAGCATTTT. The chain uses TRBV30 and TRBJ1-5; D is ambiguous. V lost 1 base to trimming and J lost 4 bases, with 5 bases between them. Germline V gene data show CDR1 as GTSNPN and CDR2 as SVGIG (reference sequence). CDR3 length equals 12 residues.

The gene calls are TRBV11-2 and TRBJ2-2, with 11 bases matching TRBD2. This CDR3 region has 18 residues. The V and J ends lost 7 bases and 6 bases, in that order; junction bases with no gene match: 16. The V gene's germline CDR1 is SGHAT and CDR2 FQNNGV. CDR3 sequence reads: CASINWVAGGPRSGELFF. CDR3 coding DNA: TGTGCCAGCATCAATTGGGTAGCGGGAGGGCCTAGATCCGGGGAGCTGTTTTTT. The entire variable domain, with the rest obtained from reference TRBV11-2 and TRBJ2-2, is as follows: EAGVAQSPRYKIIEKRQSVAFWCNPISGHATLYWYQQILGQGPKLLIQFQNNGVVDDSQLPKDRFSAERLKGVDSTLKIQPAKLEDSAVYLCASINWVAGGPRSGELFFGEGSRLTVL.

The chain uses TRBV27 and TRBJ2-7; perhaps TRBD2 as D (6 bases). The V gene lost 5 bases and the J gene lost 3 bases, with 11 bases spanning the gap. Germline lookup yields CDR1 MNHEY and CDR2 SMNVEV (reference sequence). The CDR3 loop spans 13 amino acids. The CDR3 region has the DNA TGTGCCAGCAGTACGAGGGACTTCTACGAGCAGTACTTC. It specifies CASSTRDFYEQYF.

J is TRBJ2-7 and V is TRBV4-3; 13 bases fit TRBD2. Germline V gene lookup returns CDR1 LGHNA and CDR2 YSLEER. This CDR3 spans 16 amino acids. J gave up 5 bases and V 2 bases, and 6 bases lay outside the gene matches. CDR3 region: CASSQTSGRAYHEQYF. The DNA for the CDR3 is TGCGCCAGCAGCCAAACTAGCGGGAGGGCCTACCACGAGCAGTACTTC.

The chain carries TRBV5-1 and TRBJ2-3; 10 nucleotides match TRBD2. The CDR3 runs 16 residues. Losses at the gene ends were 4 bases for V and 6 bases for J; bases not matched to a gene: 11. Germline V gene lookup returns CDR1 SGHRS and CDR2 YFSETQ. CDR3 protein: CASSNGLAEAGDTQYF. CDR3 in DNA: TGCGCCAGCAGCAATGGACTAGCGGAGGCCGGGGATACGCAGTATTTT.

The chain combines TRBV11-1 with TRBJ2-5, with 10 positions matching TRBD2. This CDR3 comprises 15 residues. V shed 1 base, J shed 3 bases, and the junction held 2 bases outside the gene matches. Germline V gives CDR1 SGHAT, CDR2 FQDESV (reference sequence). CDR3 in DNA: TGTGCCAGCAGCTTAGAACTAGCGGGGAAAGAGACCCAGTACTTC. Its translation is CASSLELAGKETQYF.

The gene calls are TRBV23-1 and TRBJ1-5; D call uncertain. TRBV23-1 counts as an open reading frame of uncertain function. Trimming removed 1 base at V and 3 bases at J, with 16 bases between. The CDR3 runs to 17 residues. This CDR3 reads CASSQCEAPCPNQPQHF. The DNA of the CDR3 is TGCGCCAGCAGTCAATGTGAGGCTCCATGCCCCAATCAGCCCCAGCATTTT.

CDR3 coding DNA: TGTGCCAGCTCACCTACCAGTAACTCTGGAAACACCATATATTTT. Amino acid sequence: CASSPTSNSGNTIYF. The chain uses TRBV18 and TRBJ1-3, with D unclear. V lost 3 bases and J 0 bases, leaving 9 bases between the germline ends. The germline CDR1 and CDR2 sequences are KGHSH and LQKENI. The CDR3 totals 15 residues. The full variable domain, with the rest looked up from reference TRBV18 and TRBJ1-3, is NAGVMQNPRHLVRRRGQEARLRCSPMKGHSHVYWYRQLPEEGLKFMVYLQKENIIDESGMPKERFSAEFPKEGPSILRIQQVVRGDSAAYFCASSPTSNSGNTIYFGEGSWLTVV.

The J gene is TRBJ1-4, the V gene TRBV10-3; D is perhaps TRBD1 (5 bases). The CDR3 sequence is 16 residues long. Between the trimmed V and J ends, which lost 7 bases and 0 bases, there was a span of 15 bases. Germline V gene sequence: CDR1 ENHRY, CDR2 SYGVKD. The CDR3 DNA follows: TGTGCCATCAAGGACACCGCTACCTCAACTAATGAAAAACTGTTTTTT. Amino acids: CAIKDTATSTNEKLFF.

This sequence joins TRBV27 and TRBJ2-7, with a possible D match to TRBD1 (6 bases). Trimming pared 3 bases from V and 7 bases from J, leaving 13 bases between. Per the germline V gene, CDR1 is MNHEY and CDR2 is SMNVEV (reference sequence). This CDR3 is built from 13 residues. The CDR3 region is CASSFTGKEEQYF. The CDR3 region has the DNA TGTGCCAGCAGTTTTACAGGGAAAGAGGAGCAGTACTTC.

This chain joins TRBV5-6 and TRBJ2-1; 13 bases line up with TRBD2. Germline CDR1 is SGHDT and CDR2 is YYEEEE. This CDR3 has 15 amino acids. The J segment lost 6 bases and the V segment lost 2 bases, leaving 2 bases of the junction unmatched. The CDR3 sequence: CASSLRTSGSNEQFF. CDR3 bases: TGTGCCAGCAGCTTACGGACTAGCGGGAGCAATGAGCAGTTCTTC.

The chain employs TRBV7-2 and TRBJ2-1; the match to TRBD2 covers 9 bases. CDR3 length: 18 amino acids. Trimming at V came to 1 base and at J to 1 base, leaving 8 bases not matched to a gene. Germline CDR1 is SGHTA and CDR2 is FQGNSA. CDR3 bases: TGTGCCAGCAGCTTAGGTTGGAAGGGACTAGCTTCCTACAATGAGCAGTTCTTC. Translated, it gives CASSLGWKGLASYNEQFF.

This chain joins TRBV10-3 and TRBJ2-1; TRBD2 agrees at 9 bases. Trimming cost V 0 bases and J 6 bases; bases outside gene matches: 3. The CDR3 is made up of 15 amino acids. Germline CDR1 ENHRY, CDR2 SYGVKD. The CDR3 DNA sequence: TGTGCCATCAGTGAGTCATCTAGCGGGATCAATGAGCAGTTCTTC. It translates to CAISESSSGINEQFF.

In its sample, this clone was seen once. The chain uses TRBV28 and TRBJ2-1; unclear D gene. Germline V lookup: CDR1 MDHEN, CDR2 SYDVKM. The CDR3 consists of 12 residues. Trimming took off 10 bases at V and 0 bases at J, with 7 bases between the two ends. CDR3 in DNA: TGTGCCATCGTCAGCTCCTACAATGAGCAGTTCTTC. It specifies CAIVSSYNEQFF. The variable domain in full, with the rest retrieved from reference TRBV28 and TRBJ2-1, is DVKVTQSSRYLVKRTGEKVFLECVQDMDHENMFWYRQDPGLGLRLIYFSYDVKMKEKGDIPEGYSVSREKKERFSLILESASTNQTSMYLCAIVSSYNEQFFGPGTRLTVL.

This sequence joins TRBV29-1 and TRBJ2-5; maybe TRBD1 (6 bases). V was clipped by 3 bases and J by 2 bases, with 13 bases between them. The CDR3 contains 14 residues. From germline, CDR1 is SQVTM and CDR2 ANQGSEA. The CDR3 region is CSVEGRGWQETQYF. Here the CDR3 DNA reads TGCAGCGTTGAGGGAAGGGGGTGGCAAGAGACCCAGTACTTC.

The CDR3 spells CAISGEGSGTEAFF. CDR3 nucleotide sequence: TGTGCCATCAGTGGGGAAGGGTCGGGGACTGAAGCTTTCTTT. The gene calls are TRBV10-3 and TRBJ1-1; D is uncertain. V was shortened by 4 bases and J by 5 bases, with 14 bases between the two germline ends. This CDR3 has 14 residues. Germline CDR1 ENHRY, CDR2 SYGVKD.

The CDR3 DNA is TGTGCCTGGAGTCTCCGTAGCGGGACCCCAACCCGGACCTACGAGCAGTACTTC. Amino acid sequence: CAWSLRSGTPTRTYEQYF. The chain links TRBV30 to TRBJ2-7; TRBD2 aligns across 8 bases. The CDR3 has 18 residues. V was pared by 2 bases and J by 2 bases, with 17 bases of the junction left unmatched. Germline-derived CDR1 and CDR2 are GTSNPN and SVGIG (reference sequence).

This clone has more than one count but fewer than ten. The CDR3, as DNA: TGTGCCAGCAGTGAAGACAGCTACAATGAGCAGTTCTTC. It yields the protein CASSEDSYNEQFF. The rearrangement joins TRBV6-1 to TRBJ2-1; D gene uncertain. The CDR3 sequence is 13 residues long. The germline V gene has CDR1 MNHNS and CDR2 SASEGT. Trimming pared 1 base from V and 3 bases from J, leaving 4 bases between.

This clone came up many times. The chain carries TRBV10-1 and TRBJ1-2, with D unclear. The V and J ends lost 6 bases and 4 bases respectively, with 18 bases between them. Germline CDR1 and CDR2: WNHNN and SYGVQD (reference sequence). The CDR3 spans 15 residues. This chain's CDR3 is CASSPGPATRYGYTF. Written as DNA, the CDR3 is TGCGCCAGCAGCCCCGGGCCAGCAACCCGCTATGGCTACACCTTC.

The CDR3 loop reads CASSLVGETQYF. The CDR3 bases are TGTGCCAGCAGCTTGGTTGGGGAGACCCAGTACTTC. This chain joins TRBV5-6 and TRBJ2-5; no definite D call. The CDR3 contains 12 residues. The germline V gene has CDR1 SGHDT and CDR2 YYEEEE. V lost 0 bases to trimming and J lost 5 bases, with 5 bases between them.

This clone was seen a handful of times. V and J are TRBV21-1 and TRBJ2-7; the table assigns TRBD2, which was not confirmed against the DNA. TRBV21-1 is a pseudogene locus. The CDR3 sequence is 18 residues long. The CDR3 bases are TGTGCCAGCAGCAAAGCGCTAGGGGTGGCTAGCGACTCCTACGAGCAGTACTTC. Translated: CASSKALGVASDSYEQYF.

The CDR3 loop reads CASSLRGGNGYTF. The CDR3 nucleotides read TGTGCCAGCAGCTTAAGAGGGGGCAATGGCTACACCTTC. The chain carries TRBV7-2 and TRBJ1-2; 7 nucleotides line up with TRBD1. The length of the CDR3 is 13 residues. The germline V gene encodes CDR1 SGHTA and CDR2 FQGNSA. The junction had 3 bases not matched to a gene; V was cut back by 2 bases and J by 6 bases. The whole variable domain, filled in from reference TRBV7-2 and TRBJ1-2, reads GAGVSQSPSNKVTEKGKDVELRCDPISGHTALYWYRQSLGQGLEFLIYFQGNSAPDKSGLPSDRFSAERTGGSVSTLTIQRTQQEDSAVYLCASSLRGGNGYTFGSGTRLTVV.

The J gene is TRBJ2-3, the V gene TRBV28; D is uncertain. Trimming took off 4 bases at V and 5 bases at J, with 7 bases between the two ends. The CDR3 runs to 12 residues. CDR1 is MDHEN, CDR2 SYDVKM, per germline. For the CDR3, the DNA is TGTGCCAGCAGTTCCCCCTTAGATACGCAGTATTTT. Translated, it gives CASSSPLDTQYF.

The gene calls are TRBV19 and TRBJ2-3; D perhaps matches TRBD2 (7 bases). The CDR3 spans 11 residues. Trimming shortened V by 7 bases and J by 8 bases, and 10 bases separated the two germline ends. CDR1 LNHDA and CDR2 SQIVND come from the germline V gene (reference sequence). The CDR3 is CASKGGLTQYF. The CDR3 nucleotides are TGTGCCAGTAAGGGGGGGCTTACGCAGTATTTT.

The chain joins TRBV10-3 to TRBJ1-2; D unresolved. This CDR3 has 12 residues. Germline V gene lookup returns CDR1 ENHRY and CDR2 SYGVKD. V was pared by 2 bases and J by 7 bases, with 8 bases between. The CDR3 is CAISEIGTGYTF. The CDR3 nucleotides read TGTGCCATCAGTGAGATCGGTACTGGCTACACCTTC.